This TCR beta chain derives from a study of regulatory T cells in long-lasting Graves disease. Overall study results and limits: Newly diagnosed patients shared about a thousand public clonotypes; persistent patients shared some 2,600. Persistent disease preferred TRBV28, TRBJ1-2 and TRBJ2-5; new disease, TRBV20-1 and TRBJ2-1.

CDR3 length: 14 residues. V was shortened by 6 bases and J by 6 bases, with 17 bases between the two germline ends. Germline V gene data show CDR1 as MDHEN and CDR2 as SYDVKM. Time point reported: persistent/refractory GD, antithyroid drugs over 5 years with positive TRAb. RNA isolated from PBMCs was used to make the TCR library. Each of the patients was recruited from an endocrinology department situated in Xi'an, China. Construction of the TCR beta libraries employed iRepertoire HTBI primers in conjunction with Arm-PCR of CDR3 regions. Per the study methods: Identified across the samples were approximately 60 TRBV segments and over 11 TRBJ segments. TCRdb re-called the multiplex PCR reads with MiXCR, one entry per CDR3 protein. These V and J calls are TCRdb output, not the study's own analysis. Among hundreds of thousands of distinct CDR3 sequences, roughly 20% were seen once, and the ten largest hold about 20%.

This clonotype was seen more than once but under ten times. Its cognate antigen is unknown. A much larger clone differs by one base, so this may be a read error. Sample: peripheral blood mononuclear cells (PBMCs), taken when the disease was refractory, from a patient treated with antithyroid drugs. The V call is TRBV28, the J call TRBJ1-1, with D possibly matching TRBD1 (5 bases). The receptor's source is a female donor with Graves disease. CDR3 bases: TGTGCCAGCAGCCCTCCCGTGGGGCACGCTGAAGCTTTCTTT. This encodes CASSPPVGHAEAFF.